This TCR beta chain was identified during a study of blood T cell repertoires in COVID-19. The overall study: The United States, Italy and Spain were the sources of the acute and convalescent COVID-19 samples. Sample material is recorded as cDNA or gDNA derived from T cells, B-cell-depleted T cells, or PBMCs.

Authors' data handling: It was from reference gene primer amplification that nucleated cell counts were estimated. Only in-frame clones appear in the TCRdb table, and some are missing; sequencing was by immunoSEQ multiplex PCR. V and J calls and clone size are those listed in that table; D and trimming were worked out from the DNA. The sample holds some 200,000 clones, 80% to 90% seen once. Concerning this clone: An end of the junction differs from the germline gene, which may be a read error.

The CDR3 extends over 15 amino acids. Germline CDR1 is SSHAT and CDR2 is FNYEAQ (reference sequence). The gene calls are TRBV7-7 and TRBJ2-3; maybe TRBD2 (6 bases). The receptor was isolated from a man between 18 and 35 years old with active or convalescent COVID-19. Sample: peripheral blood. The CDR3 sequence: CASSLGLLGADTQYF. The CDR3 DNA reads as TGTGCTAGCAGCTTGGGACTCCTAGGAGCGGATACGCAGTATTTT.